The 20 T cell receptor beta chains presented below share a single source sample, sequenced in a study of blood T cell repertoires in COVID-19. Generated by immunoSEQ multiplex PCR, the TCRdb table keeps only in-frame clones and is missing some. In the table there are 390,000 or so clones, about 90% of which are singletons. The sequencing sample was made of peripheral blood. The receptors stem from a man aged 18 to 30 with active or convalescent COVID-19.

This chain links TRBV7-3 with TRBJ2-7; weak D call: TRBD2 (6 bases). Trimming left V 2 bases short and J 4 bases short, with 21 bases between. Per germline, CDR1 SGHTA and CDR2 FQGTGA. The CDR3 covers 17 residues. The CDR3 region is CASSLSPVEGPNYEQYF. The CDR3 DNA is TGTGCCAGCAGCTTATCCCCAGTGGAGGGACCCAATTACGAGCAGTACTTC.

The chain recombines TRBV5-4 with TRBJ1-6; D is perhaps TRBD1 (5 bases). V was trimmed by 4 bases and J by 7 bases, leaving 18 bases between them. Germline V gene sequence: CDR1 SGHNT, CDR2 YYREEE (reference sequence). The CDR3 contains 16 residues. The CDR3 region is CASSIALGGTNSPLHF. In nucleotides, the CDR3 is TGTGCCAGCAGCATAGCCTTGGGGGGGACCAATTCACCCCTCCACTTT.

CDR3 bases: TGTGCCACCGGCGCCAGCGCTAGCACAGATACGCAGTATTTT. The encoded protein is CATGASASTDTQYF. V gene TRBV24-1 combines with J gene TRBJ2-3; no definite D call. The V end was cut by 9 bases, the J end by 0 bases, with 12 bases between. Germline-derived CDR1 and CDR2 are KGHDR and SFDVKD. The CDR3 covers 14 residues.

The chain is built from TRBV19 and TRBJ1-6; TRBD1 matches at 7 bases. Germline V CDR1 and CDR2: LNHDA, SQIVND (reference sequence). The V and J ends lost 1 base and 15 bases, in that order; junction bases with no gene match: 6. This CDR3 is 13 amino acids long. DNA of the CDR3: TGTGCCAGTAGTATAGGACAGGGTTCGGTCCTCCACTTT. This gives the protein CASSIGQGSVLHF.

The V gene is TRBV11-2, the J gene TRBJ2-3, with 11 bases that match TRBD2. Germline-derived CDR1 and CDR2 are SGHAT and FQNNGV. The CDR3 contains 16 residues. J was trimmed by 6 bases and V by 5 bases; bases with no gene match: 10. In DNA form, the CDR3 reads TGTGCCAGCAGCCCCGCACTAGCGGGAGTATTGGATACGCAGTATTTT. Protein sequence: CASSPALAGVLDTQYF.

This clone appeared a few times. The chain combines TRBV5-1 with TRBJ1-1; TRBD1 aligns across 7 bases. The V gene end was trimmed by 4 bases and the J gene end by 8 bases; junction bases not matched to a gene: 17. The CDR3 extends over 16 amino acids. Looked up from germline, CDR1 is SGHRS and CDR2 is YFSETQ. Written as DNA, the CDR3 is TGCGCCAGCAGCGCACCTCCGGGCAGGGGGGATTCGGAAGCTTTCTTT. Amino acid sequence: CASSAPPGRGDSEAFF.

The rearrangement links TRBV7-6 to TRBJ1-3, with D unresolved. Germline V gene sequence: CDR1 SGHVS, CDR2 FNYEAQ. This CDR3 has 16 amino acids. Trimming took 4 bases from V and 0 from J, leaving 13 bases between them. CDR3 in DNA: TGTGCCAGCAGCTCTACACAGATTAGCTCTGGAAACACCATATATTTT. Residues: CASSSTQISSGNTIYF.

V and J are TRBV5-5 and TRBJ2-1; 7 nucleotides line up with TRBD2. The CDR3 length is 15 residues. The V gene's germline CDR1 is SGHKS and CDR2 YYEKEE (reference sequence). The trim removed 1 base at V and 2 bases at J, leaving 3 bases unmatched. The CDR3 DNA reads TGTGCCAGCAGCTTGAGCGGGACCACCTACAATGAGCAGTTCTTC. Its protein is CASSLSGTTYNEQFF.

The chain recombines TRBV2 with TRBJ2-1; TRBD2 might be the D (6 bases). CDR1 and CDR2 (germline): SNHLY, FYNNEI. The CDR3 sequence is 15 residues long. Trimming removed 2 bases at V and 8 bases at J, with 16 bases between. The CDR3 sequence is CASSELPLAIDEQFF. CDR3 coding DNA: TGTGCCAGCAGTGAACTTCCTCTAGCGATAGATGAGCAGTTCTTC. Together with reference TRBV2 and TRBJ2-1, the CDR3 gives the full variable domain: EPEVTQTPSHQVTQMGQEVILRCVPISNHLYFYWYRQILGQKVEFLVSFYNNEISEKSEIFDDQFSVERPDGSNFTLKIRSTKLEDSAMYFCASSELPLAIDEQFFGPGTRLTVL.

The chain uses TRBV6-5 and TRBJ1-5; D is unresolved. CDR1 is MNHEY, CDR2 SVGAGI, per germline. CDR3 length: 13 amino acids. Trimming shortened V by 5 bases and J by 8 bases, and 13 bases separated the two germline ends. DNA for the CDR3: TGTGCCAGCAGTCTTAATGGCGGTGAGCCCCAGCATTTT. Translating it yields CASSLNGGEPQHF.

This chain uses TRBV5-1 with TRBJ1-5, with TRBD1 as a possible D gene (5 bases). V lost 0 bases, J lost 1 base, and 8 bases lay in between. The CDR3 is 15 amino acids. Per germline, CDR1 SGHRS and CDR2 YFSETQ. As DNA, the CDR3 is TGCGCCAGCAGCTTGGGGAGGGGAAGCAATCAGCCCCAGCATTTT. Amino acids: CASSLGRGSNQPQHF.

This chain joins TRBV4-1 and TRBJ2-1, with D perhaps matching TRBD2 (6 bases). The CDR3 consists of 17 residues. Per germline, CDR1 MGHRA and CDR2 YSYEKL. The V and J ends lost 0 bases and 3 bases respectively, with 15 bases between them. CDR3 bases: TGCGCCAGCAGCCAAGATTTCCAGCGGAGGGGCTACAATGAGCAGTTCTTC. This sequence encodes CASSQDFQRRGYNEQFF.

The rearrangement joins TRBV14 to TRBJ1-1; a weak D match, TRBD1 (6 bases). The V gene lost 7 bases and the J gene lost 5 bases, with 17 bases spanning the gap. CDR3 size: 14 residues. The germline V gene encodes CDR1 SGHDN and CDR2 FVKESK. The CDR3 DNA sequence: TGTGCCAGCACACGGGACATTGGCTTTACTGAAGCTTTCTTT. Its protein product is CASTRDIGFTEAFF. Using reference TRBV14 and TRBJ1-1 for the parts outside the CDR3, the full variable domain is EAGVTQFPSHSVIEKGQTVTLRCDPISGHDNLYWYRRVMGKEIKFLLHFVKESKQDESGMPNNRFLAERTGGTYSTLKVQPAELEDSGVYFCASTRDIGFTEAFFGQGTRLTVV.

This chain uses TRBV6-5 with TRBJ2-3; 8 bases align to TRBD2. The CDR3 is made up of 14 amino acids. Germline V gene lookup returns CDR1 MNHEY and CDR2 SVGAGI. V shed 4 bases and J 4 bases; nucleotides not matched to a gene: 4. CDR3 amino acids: CASSSSGSPDTQYF. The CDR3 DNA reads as TGTGCCAGCAGTTCCAGCGGGAGCCCAGATACGCAGTATTTT.

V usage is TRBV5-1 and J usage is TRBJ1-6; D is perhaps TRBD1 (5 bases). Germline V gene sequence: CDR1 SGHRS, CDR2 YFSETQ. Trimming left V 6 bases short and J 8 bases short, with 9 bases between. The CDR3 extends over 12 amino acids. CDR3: CASKGEHSPLHF. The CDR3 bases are TGCGCCAGCAAAGGGGAACATTCACCCCTCCACTTT.

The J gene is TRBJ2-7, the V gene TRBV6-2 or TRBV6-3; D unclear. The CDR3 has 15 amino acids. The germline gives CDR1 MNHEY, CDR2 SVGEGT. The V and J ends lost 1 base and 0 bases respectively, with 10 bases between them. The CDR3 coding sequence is TGTGCCAGCAGTTACTGGCATCAAAGCTCCTACGAGCAGTACTTC. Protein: CASSYWHQSSYEQYF.

The CDR3 DNA sequence: TGTGCCAGCAGTTTCTTGACAGTTAGCCAAGAGACCCAGTACTTC. It translates to CASSFLTVSQETQYF. The V and J genes are TRBV28 and TRBJ2-5; possible D gene TRBD1, 5 bases. CDR1 MDHEN and CDR2 SYDVKM come from the germline V gene. V gave up 3 bases and J gave up 1 base, with 12 bases separating them. This CDR3 contains 15 residues. Together with reference TRBV28 and TRBJ2-5, the CDR3 gives the full variable domain: DVKVTQSSRYLVKRTGEKVFLECVQDMDHENMFWYRQDPGLGLRLIYFSYDVKMKEKGDIPEGYSVSREKKERFSLILESASTNQTSMYLCASSFLTVSQETQYFGPGTRLLVL.

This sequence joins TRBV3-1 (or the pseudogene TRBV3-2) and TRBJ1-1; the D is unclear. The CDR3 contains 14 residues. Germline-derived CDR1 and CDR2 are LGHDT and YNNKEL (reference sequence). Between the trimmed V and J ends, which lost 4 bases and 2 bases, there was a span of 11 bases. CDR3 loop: CASSRTGRNTEAFF. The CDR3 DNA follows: TGTGCCAGCAGCCGGACTGGGAGAAACACTGAAGCTTTCTTT.

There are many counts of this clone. CDR3 residues: CASSYRGPYEQYF. CDR3 nucleotides: TGTGCCAGCAGCTATAGGGGTCCCTACGAGCAGTACTTC. The chain couples TRBV28 to TRBJ2-7; the D gene is possibly TRBD1 (5 bases). Germline V gene lookup returns CDR1 MDHEN and CDR2 SYDVKM. There are 13 residues in the CDR3. Trimming left V 6 bases short and J 2 bases short, with 11 bases between.

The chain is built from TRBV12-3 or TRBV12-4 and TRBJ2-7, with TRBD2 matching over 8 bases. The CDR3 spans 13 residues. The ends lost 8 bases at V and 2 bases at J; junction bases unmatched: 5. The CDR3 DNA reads TGTGCCAGCGGGCCGGGACTAGCCTACGAGCAGTACTTC. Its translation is CASGPGLAYEQYF.